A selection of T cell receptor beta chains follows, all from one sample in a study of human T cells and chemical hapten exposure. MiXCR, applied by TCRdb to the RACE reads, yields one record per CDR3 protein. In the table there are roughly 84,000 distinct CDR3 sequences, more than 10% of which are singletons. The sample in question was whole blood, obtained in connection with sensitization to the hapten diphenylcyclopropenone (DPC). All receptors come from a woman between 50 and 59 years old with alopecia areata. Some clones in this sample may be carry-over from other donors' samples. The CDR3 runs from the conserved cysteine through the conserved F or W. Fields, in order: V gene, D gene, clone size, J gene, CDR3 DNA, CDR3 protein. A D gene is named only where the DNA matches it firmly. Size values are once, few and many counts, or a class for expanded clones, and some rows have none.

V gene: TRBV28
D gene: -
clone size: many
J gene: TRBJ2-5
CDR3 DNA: TGTGCCAGCAGCCCCACCGGGACTCCTCAAGAGACCCAGTACTTC
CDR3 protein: CASSPTGTPQETQYF

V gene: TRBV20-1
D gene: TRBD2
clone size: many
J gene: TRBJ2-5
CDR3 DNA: TGCAGTGCTAGAATACTAGCGGGGGCGGAGACCCAGTACTTC
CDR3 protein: CSARILAGAETQYF

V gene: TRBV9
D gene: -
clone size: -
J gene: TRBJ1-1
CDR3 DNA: TGTGCCAGCAGCCGGTTGGGGACTGAGGCTTTCTTT
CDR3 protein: CASSRLGTEAFF

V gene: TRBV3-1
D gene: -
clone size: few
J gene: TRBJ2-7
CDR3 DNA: TGTGCCAGCAGCCAAGAGTGGGGGCCCTACGAGCAGTACTTC
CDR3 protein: CASSQEWGPYEQYF

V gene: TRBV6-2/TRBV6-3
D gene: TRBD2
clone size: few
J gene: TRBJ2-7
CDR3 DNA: TGTGCCAGCAGGGTCCAGGGAGGGACTTACTACGAGCAGTACTTC
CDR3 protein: CASRVQGGTYYEQYF

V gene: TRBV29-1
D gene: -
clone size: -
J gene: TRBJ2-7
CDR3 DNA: TGCAGCGGTCTGAGGGGGAGCGAGCAGTACTTC
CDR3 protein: CSGLRGSEQYF

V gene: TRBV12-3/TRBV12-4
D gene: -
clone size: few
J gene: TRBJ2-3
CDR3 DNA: TGTGCCAGCAGTCCGGCCACAGATACGCAGTATTTT
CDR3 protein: CASSPATDTQYF

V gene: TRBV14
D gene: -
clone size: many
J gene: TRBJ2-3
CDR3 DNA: TGTGCCAGCAGCGACTGGACTGGAATAAATACGCAGTATTTT
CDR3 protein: CASSDWTGINTQYF

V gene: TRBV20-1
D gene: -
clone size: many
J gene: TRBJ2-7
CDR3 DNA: TGCAGTGCTAGCTCTCCGTTCCTAGCGAGCTCCTACGAGCAGTACTTC
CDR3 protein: CSASSPFLASSYEQYF

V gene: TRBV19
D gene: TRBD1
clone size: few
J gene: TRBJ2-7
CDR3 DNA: TGTGCCAGTAGTATCCTTTTGGGACAGGGGTACGAGCAGTACTTC
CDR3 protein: CASSILLGQGYEQYF

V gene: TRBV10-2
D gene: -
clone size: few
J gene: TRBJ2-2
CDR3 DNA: TGCGCCAGCAGGGCCGGGAATCGGGAGCTGTTTTTT
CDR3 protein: CASRAGNRELFF

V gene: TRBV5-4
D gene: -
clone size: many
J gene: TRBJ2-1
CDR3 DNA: TGTGCCAGCAGCTCCCGGAAGGACTCCTACAATGAGCAGTTCTTC
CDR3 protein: CASSSRKDSYNEQFF

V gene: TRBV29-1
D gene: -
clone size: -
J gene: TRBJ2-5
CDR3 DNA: TGCAGCGTTGAAACGGTATTGCCTGGGGCCCAGTACTTC
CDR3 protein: CSVETVLPGAQYF

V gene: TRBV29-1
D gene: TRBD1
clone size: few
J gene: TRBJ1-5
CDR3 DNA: TGCAGCGCTGGACAGGGGGACAATCAGCCCCAGCATTTT
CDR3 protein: CSAGQGDNQPQHF

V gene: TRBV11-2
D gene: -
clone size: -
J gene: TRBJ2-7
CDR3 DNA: TGTGCCAGCAGCTTAGACGGTCCTGCCTACGAGCAGTACTTC
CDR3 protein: CASSLDGPAYEQYF

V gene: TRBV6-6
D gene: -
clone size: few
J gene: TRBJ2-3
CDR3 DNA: TGTGCCAGCAGGGGCCTCCGGGAGCAGGGCACAGATACGCAGTATTTT
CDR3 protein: CASRGLREQGTDTQYF

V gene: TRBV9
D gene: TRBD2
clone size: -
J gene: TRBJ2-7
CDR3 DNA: TGTGCCAGCAGCGAGGGACTAGCGGAACCCTACGAGCAGTACTTC
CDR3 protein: CASSEGLAEPYEQYF

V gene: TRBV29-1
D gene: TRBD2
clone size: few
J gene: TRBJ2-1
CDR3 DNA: TGCAGCGTTGAAGGCCCCCCGGGACTAGGAATCAATGAGCAGTTCTTC
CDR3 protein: CSVEGPPGLGINEQFF

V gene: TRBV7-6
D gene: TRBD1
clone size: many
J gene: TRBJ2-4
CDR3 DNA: TGTGCCAGCAGCCCAGGGGGTAACATTCAGTACTTC
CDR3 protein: CASSPGGNIQYF

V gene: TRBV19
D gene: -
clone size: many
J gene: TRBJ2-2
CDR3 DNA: TGTGCCAGTAGTATGGGGGCGAACACCGGGGAGCTGTTTTTT
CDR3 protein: CASSMGANTGELFF

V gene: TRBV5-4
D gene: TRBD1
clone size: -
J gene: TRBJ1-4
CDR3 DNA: TGTGCCAGCAGCTCCCGACAGGGGGAAGTAAATGAAAAACTGTTTTTT
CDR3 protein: CASSSRQGEVNEKLFF

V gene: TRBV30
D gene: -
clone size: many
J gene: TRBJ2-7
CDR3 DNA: TGTGCCTGGACCGGTGGGAGAGGTTACGAGCAGTACTTC
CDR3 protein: CAWTGGRGYEQYF

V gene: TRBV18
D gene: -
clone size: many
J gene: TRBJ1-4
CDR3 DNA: TGTGCCAGCTCACCACTGCCAGAGACTTTTACTAATGAAAAACTGTTTTTT
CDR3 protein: CASSPLPETFTNEKLFF

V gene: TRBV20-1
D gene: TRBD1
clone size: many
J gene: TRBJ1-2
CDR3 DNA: TGCAGTACCCGACAGGGGGCCTATGGCTACACCTTC
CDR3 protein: CSTRQGAYGYTF

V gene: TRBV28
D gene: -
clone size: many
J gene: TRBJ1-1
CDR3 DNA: TGTGCCAGCAGTCCCTCGGTCACTGAAGCTTTCTTT
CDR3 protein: CASSPSVTEAFF

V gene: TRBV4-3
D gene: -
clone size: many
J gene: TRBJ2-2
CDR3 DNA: TGCGCCAGCAGCCAAGATTCCCCCCGGGTGGTTGCGAACACCGGGGAGCTGTTTTTT
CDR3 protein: CASSQDSPRVVANTGELFF

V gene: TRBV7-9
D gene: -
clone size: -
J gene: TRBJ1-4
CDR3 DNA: TGTGCCAGCACCCTAAATGAAAAACTGTTTTTT
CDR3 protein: CASTLNEKLFF

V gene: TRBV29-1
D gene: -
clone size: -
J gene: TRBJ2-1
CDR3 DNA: TGCAGCGTTGAAACAGGGAAAGGGGCCAATGAGCAGTTCTTC
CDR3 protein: CSVETGKGANEQFF

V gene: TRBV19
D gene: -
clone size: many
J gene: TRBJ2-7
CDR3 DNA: TGTGCCAGTAGTATCCTGGCCGGGAGAATGGAGCAGTACTTC
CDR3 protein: CASSILAGRMEQYF

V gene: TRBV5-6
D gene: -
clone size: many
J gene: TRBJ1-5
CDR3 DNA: TGTGCCAGCAGCTTTAGGACCGCGAATCAGCCCCAGCATTTT
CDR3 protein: CASSFRTANQPQHF

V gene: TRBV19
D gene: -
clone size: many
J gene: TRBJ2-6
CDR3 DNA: TGTGCCAGTAGCAACTCAGGTCCTGGGGCCAACGTCCTGACTTTC
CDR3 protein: CASSNSGPGANVLTF

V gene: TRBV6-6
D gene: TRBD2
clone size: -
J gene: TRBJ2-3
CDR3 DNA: TGTGCCAGCAGCCCCTTAGCGGGAGGGCCCGATACGCAGTATTTT
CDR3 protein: CASSPLAGGPDTQYF

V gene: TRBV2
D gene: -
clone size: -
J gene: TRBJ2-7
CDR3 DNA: TGTGCCAGCAGGGACGTAGGGCTAAGCTCCTACGAGCAGTACTTC
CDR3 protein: CASRDVGLSSYEQYF

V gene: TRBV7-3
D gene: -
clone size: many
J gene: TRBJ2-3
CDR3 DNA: TGTGCCAGCAGCTCGACGACCGCAGATACGCAGTATTTT
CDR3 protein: CASSSTTADTQYF

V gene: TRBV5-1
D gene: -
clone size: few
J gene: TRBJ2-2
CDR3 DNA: TGCGCCAGCAGCTTTCCCGGACAGACGGGGAACACCGGGGAGCTGTTTTTT
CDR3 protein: CASSFPGQTGNTGELFF

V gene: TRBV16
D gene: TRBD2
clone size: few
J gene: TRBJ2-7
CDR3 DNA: TGTGCCAGCAGCCAATCGCGGGGGAGCCCCATGGAGCAGTACTTC
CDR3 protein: CASSQSRGSPMEQYF

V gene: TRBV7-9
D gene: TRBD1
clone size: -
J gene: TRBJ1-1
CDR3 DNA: TGTGCCAGCAGCCCAGACAGGGTGAACACTGAAGCTTTCTTT
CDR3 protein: CASSPDRVNTEAFF

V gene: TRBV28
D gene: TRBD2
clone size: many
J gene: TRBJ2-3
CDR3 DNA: TGTGCCAGCAGTGGGCCGCATAGCGGGACGAGTGGCGATACGCAGTATTTT
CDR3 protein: CASSGPHSGTSGDTQYF

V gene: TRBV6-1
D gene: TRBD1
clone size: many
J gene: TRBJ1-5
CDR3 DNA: TGTGCCAGCAGTAACAGGGGCCCAGGTCAGCCCCAGCATTTT
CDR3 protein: CASSNRGPGQPQHF

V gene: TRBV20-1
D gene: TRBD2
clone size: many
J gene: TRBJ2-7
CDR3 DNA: TGCAGTGCTTCTAGCGGGACCTACGAGCAGTACTTC
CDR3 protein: CSASSGTYEQYF

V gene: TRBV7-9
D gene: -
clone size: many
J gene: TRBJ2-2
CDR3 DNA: TGTGCCAGCAGCCCCCGAGCCTCCACCGGGGAGCTGTTTTTT
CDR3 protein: CASSPRASTGELFF

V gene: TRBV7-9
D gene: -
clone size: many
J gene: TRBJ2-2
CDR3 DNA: TGTGCCAGCAGCTTCGCGCGGACTCTCACCGGGGAGCTGTTTTTT
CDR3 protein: CASSFARTLTGELFF

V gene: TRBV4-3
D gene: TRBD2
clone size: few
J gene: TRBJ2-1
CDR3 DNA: TGCGCCAGCAGCCAAGAACTAGCGGGGAACAATGAGCAGTTCTTC
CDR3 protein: CASSQELAGNNEQFF

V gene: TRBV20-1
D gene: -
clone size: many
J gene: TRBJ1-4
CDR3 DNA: TGCAGTGCTTCGGGGCCAGGCCTCGGTGGTAATGAAAAACTGTTTTTT
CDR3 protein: CSASGPGLGGNEKLFF

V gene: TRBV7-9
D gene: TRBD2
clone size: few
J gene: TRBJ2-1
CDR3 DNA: TGTGCCAGCAGACAACACGCTAGCGGAGACAATGAGCAGTTCTTC
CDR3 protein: CASRQHASGDNEQFF

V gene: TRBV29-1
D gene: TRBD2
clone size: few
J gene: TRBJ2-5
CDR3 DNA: TGCAGCGTTCACCGGGAGGGAGCGACCCAGTACTTC
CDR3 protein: CSVHREGATQYF

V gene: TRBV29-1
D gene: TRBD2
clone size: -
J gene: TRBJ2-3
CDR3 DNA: TGCAGCGGAACGCTGGGACTAGCGGGCAGCACAGATACGCAGTATTTT
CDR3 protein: CSGTLGLAGSTDTQYF

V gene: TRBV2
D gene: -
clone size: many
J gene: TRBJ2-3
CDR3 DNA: TGTGCCAGCATACGCGGCTCTAGCACAGATACGCAGTATTTT
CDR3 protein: CASIRGSSTDTQYF